The clone carrying this T cell receptor beta chain showed up just a few times. Germline-derived CDR1 and CDR2 are SGHTA and FQGNSA. With 5 bases removed from V and 4 bases from J, the gap between germline ends came to 15 bases. This CDR3 comprises 14 residues. It was with a sample-barcoded 5' primer and a J-beta primer mix that a second PCR of roughly 7 to 12 cycles was run. All cDNA molecules were each tagged by a template-switch adaptor with 12 random nucleotides. TCRdb reprocessed the 5' RACE reads via MiXCR and lists one record per CDR3 protein. The repertoire holds about 760,000 distinct CDR3 sequences, with around 25% as singletons. The data belong to a study of blood T cells in healthy people across ages. This same sample was also taken into another study, of T cells of mothers and their children.

The chain has TRBV7-2 and TRBJ2-7, with D possibly TRBD2 on 6 matching bases. The origin of this receptor is a boy younger than 18 in good health. Sequencing used blood. CDR3 protein: CASSRGTPRYEQYF. DNA of the CDR3: TGTGCCAGCAGCCGAGGGACTCCTCGTTACGAGCAGTACTTC.